One sample yielded the 18 T cell receptor beta chains listed below, sequenced in a study of regulatory T cells in long-lasting Graves disease. Specified time point: persistent/refractory GD, antithyroid drugs over 5 years with positive TRAb. RNA isolated from PBMCs was used to make the TCR library. Arm-PCR of CDR3 regions and iRepertoire HTBI primers were used to build TCR beta libraries. Using its own MiXCR run on the multiplex PCR reads, TCRdb lists one record per CDR3 protein. The data contain roughly 450,000 distinct CDR3 sequences, around a quarter of them singletons. The starting material was peripheral blood mononuclear cells (PBMCs), obtained when the disease was refractory, from a patient treated with antithyroid drugs. The receptor source for this set is a female donor with Graves disease.

The CDR3 sequence: CASSPVAERYEQYF. CDR3 coding DNA: TGTGCCAGCTCACCGGTTGCGGAAAGGTACGAGCAGTACTTC. V and J are TRBV18 and TRBJ2-7; no definite D call. V lost 3 bases to trimming and J lost 4 bases, with 13 bases between them. The CDR3 has 14 amino acids. Germline CDR1 KGHSH, CDR2 LQKENI.

This clonotype has at least ten counts. The chain joins TRBV20-1 to TRBJ1-1; the D is unclear. The germline V and J ends were trimmed by 3 bases and 3 bases, with 11 bases remaining between them. CDR3 length equals 13 residues. From germline, CDR1 is DFQATT and CDR2 SNEGSKA (reference sequence). The CDR3, as DNA: TGCAGTGCTAGCTACAAAGGGTACACTGAAGCTTTCTTT. This codes for CSASYKGYTEAFF.

This clonotype was observed at least ten times. The V and J genes are TRBV7-3 and TRBJ2-5, with D perhaps TRBD1 (5 bases). This CDR3 has 13 residues. CDR1 is SGHTA, CDR2 FQGTGA, per germline. V lost 5 bases and J lost 9, with 16 bases in between. The CDR3 sequence is CASSKNAGSSQYF. The CDR3 DNA reads TGTGCCAGCAGCAAAAACGCAGGGTCGTCCCAGTACTTC.

The chain is built from TRBV20-1 and TRBJ2-7; D may be TRBD1 or TRBD2 (6 bases each). The CDR3 is 16 residues long. Trimming took 0 bases from V and 4 from J, leaving 19 bases between them. Germline V gene lookup returns CDR1 DFQATT and CDR2 SNEGSKA (reference sequence). The CDR3 bases are TGCAGTGCTAGAGAGCTTTTGGGGGGCGCGTCGTACGAGCAGTACTTC. Translated: CSARELLGGASYEQYF.

This clonotype has just a few counts. The chain uses TRBV29-1 and TRBJ2-7; 11 bases match TRBD2. J lost 1 base, V lost 5 bases, and 13 bases had no gene match. The germline V gene encodes CDR1 SQVTM and CDR2 ANQGSEA. The CDR3 is made up of 17 amino acids. The CDR3 DNA reads TGCAGCGTTTATGGGACTAGCGGACGCCGGGGTTCCTACGAGCAGTACTTC. Translating it yields CSVYGTSGRRGSYEQYF.

J is TRBJ2-1 and V is TRBV28; 10 positions match TRBD2. Germline CDR1 is MDHEN and CDR2 is SYDVKM. The CDR3 extends over 14 amino acids. J was trimmed by 7 bases and V by 10 bases; bases with no gene match: 10. The CDR3 region has the DNA TGTGCCATTAAACGAAGCGGGGGGGGGAATGAGCAGTTCTTC. This codes for CAIKRSGGGNEQFF.

Ten or more counts support this clonotype. The chain combines TRBV20-1 with TRBJ2-5; D uncertain. Trimming cost V 0 bases and J 5 bases, with 4 bases left between them. Looked up from germline, CDR1 is DFQATT and CDR2 is SNEGSKA (reference sequence). This CDR3 has 11 residues. This CDR3 is CSARDYETQYF. The CDR3 bases are TGCAGTGCTAGAGATTATGAGACCCAGTACTTC.

V gene TRBV7-2 combines with J gene TRBJ1-2; no firm D call. V lost 5 bases, J lost 8 bases, and 15 bases lay in between. The CDR3 has 13 residues. Germline V lookup: CDR1 SGHTA, CDR2 FQGNSA. The CDR3 protein is CASSQRVQVGYTF. The DNA of the CDR3 is TGTGCCAGCAGCCAACGAGTTCAGGTCGGCTACACCTTC.

The chain is built from TRBV7-9 and TRBJ2-2, with TRBD2 matching 11 bases. The germline V gene has CDR1 SEHNR and CDR2 FQNEAQ (reference sequence). Trimming at V came to 5 bases and at J to 6 bases, leaving 8 bases not matched to a gene. This CDR3 contains 16 residues. CDR3 loop: CASSPASGRIPGELFF. In nucleotides, the CDR3 is TGTGCCAGCAGCCCCGCTAGCGGGAGGATCCCCGGGGAGCTGTTTTTT.

The J gene is TRBJ2-5, the V gene TRBV4-1; 7 nucleotides agree with TRBD2. The V gene end was trimmed by 2 bases and the J gene end by 0 bases; junction bases not matched to a gene: 6. This CDR3 contains 16 residues. CDR1 and CDR2 from the germline V gene are MGHRA and YSYEKL. The CDR3 coding sequence is TGCGCCAGCAGCCAACAGGTGGGAGGGTACCAAGAGACCCAGTACTTC. Translating gives CASSQQVGGYQETQYF.

This clonotype was detected many times. The V and J genes are TRBV2 and TRBJ1-5; no definite D call. The CDR3 consists of 13 residues. Germline assignment: CDR1 SNHLY and CDR2 FYNNEI. V was shortened by 5 bases and J by 5 bases, with 10 bases between the two germline ends. In nucleotides, the CDR3 is TGTGCCAGCAGTTCAGACGCCGATCAGCCCCAGCATTTT. It is translated as CASSSDADQPQHF.

This clonotype was seen ten or more times. The V gene is TRBV2, the J gene TRBJ2-7, with unresolved D. The germline V and J ends were trimmed by 4 bases and 4 bases, with 11 bases remaining between them. Germline lookup yields CDR1 SNHLY and CDR2 FYNNEI. The CDR3 loop spans 13 amino acids. CDR3 in amino acids: CASSGSPRYEQYF. CDR3 in DNA: TGTGCCAGCAGTGGATCTCCCAGGTACGAGCAGTACTTC.

This chain joins TRBV19 and TRBJ2-3, with D unresolved. The V gene lost 2 bases and the J gene lost 3 bases, with 0 bases spanning the gap. The CDR3 contains 11 residues. Germline V lookup: CDR1 LNHDA, CDR2 SQIVND (reference sequence). CDR3 in amino acids: CASSITDTQYF. CDR3 nucleotides: TGTGCCAGTAGTATAACAGATACGCAGTATTTT.

This sequence joins TRBV6-2 or TRBV6-3 and TRBJ2-6; D unclear. CDR3 length: 14 amino acids. The germline V and J ends were trimmed by 5 bases and 4 bases, with 9 bases remaining between them. Germline values: CDR1 MNHEY, CDR2 SVGEGT. CDR3 sequence: CASSRLPGANVLTF. CDR3 in DNA: TGTGCCAGCAGTCGTCTCCCAGGGGCCAACGTCCTGACTTTC.

Worth noting for this clonotype: The missing conserved phenylalanine or tryptophan at the end of this CDR3 makes a read error likely. The rearrangement links TRBV7-2 to TRBJ2-5; tentatively, D is TRBD1 (5 bases). V was cut by 5 bases and J by 0 bases, with 13 bases left in between. Germline lookup yields CDR1 SGHTA and CDR2 FQGNSA. This CDR3 contains 15 residues. The DNA of the CDR3 is TGTGCCAGCAGCCCAGGGATTTTGTACCAAGAGACCCAGTACCTC. Encoded protein: CASSPGILYQETQYL.

The rearrangement joins TRBV20-1 to TRBJ1-1; 7 bases line up with TRBD1. The V and J ends lost 1 base and 5 bases, in that order; junction bases with no gene match: 4. In germline, CDR1 is DFQATT, CDR2 SNEGSKA (reference sequence). CDR3 length: 13 amino acids. CDR3 region: CSARARGRTEAFF. For the CDR3, the DNA is TGCAGTGCTAGAGCCAGGGGGAGGACTGAAGCTTTCTTT.

The J gene is TRBJ1-4, the V gene TRBV7-2; tentatively, D is TRBD1 (6 bases). V lost 3 bases, J lost 13 bases, and 18 bases lay in between. This CDR3 contains 14 residues. Germline-derived CDR1 and CDR2 are SGHTA and FQGNSA. CDR3 in DNA: TGTGCCAGCAGCTTGGGACAACCTAAAGGGGGACTGTTTTTT. This codes for CASSLGQPKGGLFF.

The chain uses TRBV29-1 and TRBJ1-6; D possibly corresponds to TRBD1 (5 bases). The CDR3 is 13 residues long. The V gene lost 5 bases and the J gene lost 2 bases, with 7 bases spanning the gap. The germline gives CDR1 SQVTM, CDR2 ANQGSEA. The CDR3 coding sequence is TGCAGCGTTCAGGGTGCCTATAATTCACCCCTCCACTTT. It is translated as CSVQGAYNSPLHF.